The entry that follows covers one T cell receptor beta chain sequence. What it binds is unknown. The time point here: patch test 2, 6 weeks after DPC sensitization. The treatment: therapeutic diphenylcyclopropenone sensitization with weekly scalp DPC. The CDR3 runs 15 residues. Losses at the gene ends were 3 bases for V and 5 bases for J; bases not matched to a gene: 4. Germline assignment: CDR1 MNHNS and CDR2 SASEGT. The source of the sample is a study of human T cells and chemical hapten exposure. Looking at the study overall: Mostly female, the patients presented with alopecia areata, totalis or universalis.

TCRdb processed the RACE reads anew with MiXCR; each CDR3 protein has one entry. The sample includes tens of thousands of distinct CDR3 sequences, 3% to 3.5% of them seen just once. General study results and limits: Sensitizing to DPC left TCRs with a frequency above 1 in 1000 unaltered. Donors in the study had alopecia, meaning their immune response may differ from healthy people's.

This TCR was recovered from a man in his forties with alopecia areata. Some clones in this sample may be carry-over from other donors' samples. This chain uses TRBV6-1 with TRBJ2-1, with 10 bases fitting TRBD1. The sample was whole blood, taken in connection with sensitization to the hapten diphenylcyclopropenone (DPC). The chain's CDR3 is CASSDGQGGDNEQFF. In DNA, the CDR3 is TGTGCCAGCAGTGACGGACAGGGGGGAGACAATGAGCAGTTCTTC.